Below are 14 T cell receptor beta chains sequenced from a single sample in a study of brain metastases from non-small cell lung cancer. Produced via immunoSEQ multiplex PCR; TCRdb's table is partial and in-frame only. The sample has over 1,500 clones, more than 80% seen once. The sequenced material came from primary lung tumor tissue. These receptors were obtained from a donor aged 40 or over with non-small cell lung cancer.

This rearrangement joins TRBV5-5 to TRBJ2-3; 9 bases line up with TRBD1. There are 16 residues in the CDR3. Germline trimming cut 4 bases from V and 4 bases from J; bases unmatched to any gene: 10. Germline values: CDR1 SGHKS, CDR2 YYEKEE (reference sequence). The CDR3 here is CASSQGQGMLPDTQYF. CDR3 sequence (DNA): TGTGCCAGCAGCCAGGGACAGGGAATGCTACCAGATACGCAGTATTTT.

This clone showed up just once. In nucleotides, the CDR3 is TGTGCCAGCAGCGCCTCCCCGGCCCCCTCCTACGAGCAGTACTTC. Its protein product is CASSASPAPSYEQYF. The rearrangement uses TRBV9 and TRBJ2-7, with D hard to call. Germline assignment: CDR1 SGDLS and CDR2 YYNGEE. The CDR3 has 15 amino acids. The germline V and J ends were trimmed by 3 bases and 0 bases, with 13 bases remaining between them.

The chain uses TRBV29-1 and TRBJ2-7; weak D call: TRBD1 (6 bases). Germline V gives CDR1 SQVTM, CDR2 ANQGSEA. The CDR3 has 14 residues. With 6 bases removed from V and 3 bases from J, the gap between germline ends came to 18 bases. Here the CDR3 DNA reads TGCAGCGTCTCCAGGGAAACCAGGGGCTACGAGCAGTACTTC. It encodes CSVSRETRGYEQYF.

The chain carries TRBV3-1 (or the pseudogene TRBV3-2) and TRBJ1-3, with D unclear. This CDR3 is built from 12 residues. From germline, CDR1 is LGHDT and CDR2 YNNKEL (reference sequence). Trimming removed 1 base from V and 2 bases from J, with 0 bases in between. CDR3 nucleotide sequence: TGTGCCAGCAGCCAAGCTGGAAACACCATATATTTT. The encoded protein is CASSQAGNTIYF.

This clone came up a few times. The same CDR3 can be traced to other DNA sequences in this sample. V usage is TRBV2 and J usage is TRBJ2-7; D may be TRBD1 (6 bases). The CDR3 has 13 residues. The V and J ends lost 7 bases and 5 bases respectively, with 15 bases between them. CDR1 and CDR2 (germline): SNHLY, FYNNEI. CDR3 protein: CASKKGVRNEQYF. CDR3 DNA sequence: TGTGCCAGCAAGAAGGGGGTTAGAAACGAGCAGTACTTC.

The V call is TRBV9, the J call TRBJ2-1; 12 bases align to TRBD2. J was trimmed by 2 bases and V by 3 bases; bases with no gene match: 3. This CDR3 has 16 residues. The germline V gene has CDR1 SGDLS and CDR2 YYNGEE. CDR3 bases: TGTGCCAGCAGCGGACCTAGCGGGGGGGCCTACAATGAGCAGTTCTTC. Its translation: CASSGPSGGAYNEQFF.

The chain is built from TRBV3-1 (or the pseudogene TRBV3-2) and TRBJ2-7, with D uncertain. The CDR3 is 14 residues long. Per the germline V gene, CDR1 is LGHDT and CDR2 is YNNKEL (reference sequence). Trimming took 1 base from V and 0 from J, leaving 7 bases between them. The CDR3 sequence is CASSQGPLSYEQYF. For the CDR3, the DNA is TGTGCCAGCAGCCAAGGTCCGCTCTCCTACGAGCAGTACTTC.

The sample holds one count of this clone. This CDR3 is CSASLQGGRTF. DNA of the CDR3: TGCAGTGCTAGCCTCCAGGGAGGGCGCACCTTC. This chain joins TRBV20-1 and TRBJ1-2; tentative D call: TRBD1 (5 bases). There are 11 residues in the CDR3. V was cut by 3 bases and J by 13 bases, with 15 bases left in between. Germline V lookup: CDR1 DFQATT, CDR2 SNEGSKA (reference sequence).

The V gene is TRBV2, the J gene TRBJ1-6, with D maybe TRBD1 (6 bases). This CDR3 region has 16 residues. Between the trimmed V and J ends, which lost 2 bases and 1 base, there was a span of 9 bases. CDR1 SNHLY and CDR2 FYNNEI come from the germline V gene. The CDR3 sequence is CASSEQGRSYNSPLHF. The CDR3 DNA sequence: TGTGCCAGCAGTGAACAGGGGAGATCCTATAATTCACCCCTCCACTTT.

This clone has only one observation. The CDR3 region has the DNA TGTGCCAGCAGCCCCATCTGGTCGGTGCGGATGCCCAACTATGGCTACACCTTC. It encodes CASSPIWSVRMPNYGYTF. The V gene is TRBV7-9, the J gene TRBJ1-2, with no clear D. This CDR3 has 18 residues. Germline CDR1 is SEHNR and CDR2 is FQNEAQ (reference sequence). Trimming pared 5 bases from V and 2 bases from J, leaving 24 bases between.

A few counts support this clone. The CDR3 loop is CASGRPGYYNEQFF. The DNA for the CDR3 is TGTGCCAGCGGAAGGCCAGGGTACTACAATGAGCAGTTCTTC. The chain uses TRBV9 and TRBJ2-1; possibly TRBD1 for D (5 bases). This CDR3 has 14 amino acids. Deletions cut 7 bases from V and 3 bases from J, with 14 bases between. CDR1 is SGDLS and CDR2 is YYNGEE in the germline V gene.

Regarding this clone: Other DNA variants within this sample encode the same CDR3. This CDR3 reads CATSDPRTGGGELFF. The DNA of the CDR3 is TGTGCCACCAGTGATCCGAGGACGGGGGGCGGGGAGCTGTTTTTT. The gene calls are TRBV24-1 and TRBJ2-2, with 7 bases fitting TRBD2. This CDR3 region has 15 residues. The germline V gene encodes CDR1 KGHDR and CDR2 SFDVKD. Trimming took 3 bases from V and 7 from J; bases not matched to a gene: 7.

The chain has TRBV10-3 and TRBJ1-6; tentatively, D is TRBD1 (6 bases). Deletions cut 3 bases from V and 0 bases from J, with 12 bases between. CDR1 is ENHRY, CDR2 SYGVKD, per germline. This CDR3 is 17 amino acids long. CDR3 protein: CAISDGGQSSYNSPLHF. In DNA form, the CDR3 reads TGTGCCATCAGTGATGGGGGACAAAGCTCCTATAATTCACCCCTCCACTTT.

J is TRBJ1-1 and V is TRBV3-1 (or the pseudogene TRBV3-2); D gene unclear. V dropped 4 bases and J dropped 1 base, with 7 bases sitting between them. Germline values: CDR1 LGHDT, CDR2 YNNKEL (reference sequence). The CDR3 runs to 13 residues. The CDR3 coding sequence is TGTGCCAGCAGCCCACGGGAGAACACTGAAGCTTTCTTT. This sequence encodes CASSPRENTEAFF.